The present TCR beta chain was sequenced within a study of blood T cell repertoires in COVID-19. Method: immunoSEQ multiplex PCR; TCRdb's copy keeps in-frame clones and lacks some. The table records about 38,000 clones, just under 85% of them present only once. Germline V gene data show CDR1 as SGHRS and CDR2 as YFSETQ. The CDR3 is made up of 16 amino acids. V was cut by 5 bases and J by 2 bases, with 18 bases left in between. The sequenced sample consisted of peripheral blood. The receptor was isolated from a man aged 45-65 years with active COVID-19. The chain couples TRBV5-1 to TRBJ2-3; weak D call: TRBD1 (9 bases). CDR3 sequence (DNA): TGCGCCAGCAGAACGGGAGGGACAGGGAACACAGATACGCAGTATTTT. Its protein is CASRTGGTGNTDTQYF. The whole variable domain, filled in from reference TRBV5-1 and TRBJ2-3, reads KAGVTQTPRYLIKTRGQQVTLSCSPISGHRSVSWYQQTPGQGLQFLFEYFSETQRNKGNFPGRFSGRQFSNSRSEMNVSTLELGDSALYLCASRTGGTGNTDTQYFGPGTRLTVL.